Below, one TCR beta chain is given with its context. These data come from a study of blood T cells in healthy people across ages. Study-level background: For every two T cells, template switching captured about one barcoded beta molecule.

A second PCR of 7 to 11 cycles used a sample-barcoded 5' primer and a J-beta primer mix. TCRdb reprocessed the 5' RACE reads via MiXCR and lists one record per CDR3 protein. The sample lists 1.5 million to 2 million distinct CDR3 sequences, more than 35% occurring once. V lost 1 base and J lost 0, with 6 bases in between. The CDR3 has 14 residues. Germline loops: CDR1 LGHNA, CDR2 YSLEER. The chain is built from TRBV4-3 and TRBJ1-2; D unresolved. Sequenced: blood. The clonotype comes from a human donor in good health. CDR3 sequence reads: CASSQGKANYGYTF. The CDR3 coding sequence is TGCGCCAGCAGCCAAGGGAAGGCTAACTATGGCTACACCTTC.